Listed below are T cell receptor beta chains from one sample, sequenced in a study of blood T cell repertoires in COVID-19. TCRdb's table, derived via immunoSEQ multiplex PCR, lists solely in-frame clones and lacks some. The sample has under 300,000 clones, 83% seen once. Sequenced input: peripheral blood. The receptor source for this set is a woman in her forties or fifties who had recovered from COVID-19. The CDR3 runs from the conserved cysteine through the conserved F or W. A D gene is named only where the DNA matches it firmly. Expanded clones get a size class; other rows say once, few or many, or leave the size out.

TGTGCCAGCAGCTTAACCGGGACAGCCTACGAGCAGTACTTC,CASSLTGTAYEQYF,NA,TRBJ2-7,TRBD1,TRBV5-5
TGTGCAAGTCGCTTAGCTCCGCTAGCGGGAGGATGGTCCTACAATGAGCAGTTCTTC,CASRLAPLAGGWSYNEQFF,NA,TRBJ2-1,NA,TRBV12-2
TGTGCCTGGGTAACAGGGAACACCGGGGAGCTGTTTTTT,CAWVTGNTGELFF,NA,TRBJ2-2,NA,TRBV30
TGTGCCAGCAGCCCCGGATTAGCAGCCATTAACAATGAGCAGTTCTTC,CASSPGLAAINNEQFF,NA,TRBJ2-1,NA,TRBV7-8
TGTGCCACCAGTTGGTCGGGACAGGGGATTGAGACCCAGTACTTC,CATSWSGQGIETQYF,once,TRBJ2-5,TRBD1,TRBV24-1
TGTGCCTGGGGGGGGACTAGCGGCTCCTCCTCCTACAATGAGCAGTTCTTC,CAWGGTSGSSSYNEQFF,NA,TRBJ2-1,TRBD2,TRBV30
TGCGCCAGCAGCTTGGACGGACTAGCGGGGGGGCGTAGTAGCACAGATACGCAGTATTTT,CASSLDGLAGGRSSTDTQYF,NA,TRBJ2-3,TRBD2,TRBV5-1
TGTGCCAGCAGCCCCTCGAGGGAGGCAAATGAGCAGTTCTTC,CASSPSREANEQFF,NA,TRBJ2-1,NA,TRBV11-3
TGTGCCAGCAGCTTCGGCAGGGGTGAAAAACTGTTTTTT,CASSFGRGEKLFF,NA,TRBJ1-4,NA,TRBV7-2
TGTGCCAGCCGTACAGGGTCCACCGGGGAGCTGTTTTTT,CASRTGSTGELFF,NA,TRBJ2-2,NA,TRBV3-1/TRBV3-2
TGTGCCAGCAGTTTATGGGGGACAGCGAACACTGAAGCTTTCTTT,CASSLWGTANTEAFF,NA,TRBJ1-1,TRBD1,TRBV28
TGTGCCAGCAGTCGTACAGGGAGCAACCCCGGGGAGCTGTTTTTT,CASSRTGSNPGELFF,NA,TRBJ2-2,NA,TRBV6-4
TGTGCCAGCCGCGCTACGAGACCCGGGAACGAGCAGTACTTC,CASRATRPGNEQYF,NA,TRBJ2-7,NA,TRBV28
TGTGCCACCAGAAGCGGGGCCATCCGGTTTTACAATGAGCAGTTCTTC,CATRSGAIRFYNEQFF,NA,TRBJ2-1,TRBD2,TRBV28
TGCGCCAGCAGCTTGGCCATCTCTAGCGCTAGAAGCACAGATACGCAGTATTTT,CASSLAISSARSTDTQYF,NA,TRBJ2-3,NA,TRBV5-1
TGTGCCAGCAGTTTAGGCAGGGTAGATCAGCCCCAGCATTTT,CASSLGRVDQPQHF,NA,TRBJ1-5,NA,TRBV27
NA,CASSSSIAGEQETQYF,NA,TRBJ2-5,NA,TRBV27
TGTGCCAGCAGCTCGCGACAGGGGGCTAGCCTTAGAAGCTCCTACGAGCAGTACTTC,CASSSRQGASLRSSYEQYF,NA,TRBJ2-7,TRBD1,TRBV7-8
TGTGCCAGCAGCCAAGAGATTTGGTTGAGCTACGAGCAGTACTTC,CASSQEIWLSYEQYF,NA,TRBJ2-7,NA,TRBV4-2
TGTGCCATCAGGAAGACAGTTGCCAGCACTGAAGCTTTCTTT,CAIRKTVASTEAFF,NA,TRBJ1-1,NA,TRBV10-3
TGTGCCAGCAGTGAAGGGGGGGTTAGCTACGAGCAGTACTTC,CASSEGGVSYEQYF,NA,TRBJ2-7,NA,TRBV6-1
TGTGCCAGCAGCTTTAGTGGACAGGGGGGGACTGAAGCTTTCTTT,CASSFSGQGGTEAFF,NA,TRBJ1-1,TRBD1,TRBV7-2
TGTGCCAGCAGCTTAGACCCGAGTATGAACACTGAAGCTTTCTTT,CASSLDPSMNTEAFF,few,TRBJ1-1,NA,TRBV11-2
TGCGCCAGCAGCGACAGAACAGGGGACGGCGAGCAGTACTTC,CASSDRTGDGEQYF,NA,TRBJ2-7,TRBD1,TRBV5-1
TGTGCCAGCAGTTTATTGTGGACAGGGGGAGGAAGCAATCAGCCCCAGCATTTT,CASSLLWTGGGSNQPQHF,NA,TRBJ1-5,TRBD1,TRBV28
TGTGCCAGTAGTATCCGCCCGACACGAGATACGCAGTATTTT,CASSIRPTRDTQYF,NA,TRBJ2-3,NA,TRBV19
TGTGCCAGCAGCGTAGGCGGGAGAGGCGAGGGACTGTTTTTT,CASSVGGRGEGLFF,NA,TRBJ1-4,NA,TRBV9
TGTGCCGTTTCCTCCTCAGGGGGCAATCAGCCCCAGCATTTT,CAVSSSGGNQPQHF,NA,TRBJ1-5,NA,TRBV30
TGTGCCAGCAGTCCCCAGCGAGTCAGGGGCTATGGCTACACCTTC,CASSPQRVRGYGYTF,NA,TRBJ1-2,NA,TRBV7-2
TGTGCCAGCAGTCGGACAGTGTTTAGCAATCAGCCCCAGCATTTT,CASSRTVFSNQPQHF,NA,TRBJ1-5,NA,TRBV6-5
TGCAGCGTTGAAGTTGCGGTTAACCAGCCCCAGCATTTT,CSVEVAVNQPQHF,NA,TRBJ1-5,NA,TRBV29-1
TGTGCCAGCAGTAGATGGTCCGGGACAAAGAACACTGAAGCTTTCTTT,CASSRWSGTKNTEAFF,NA,TRBJ1-1,NA,TRBV28
TGTGCCAGCAGCTTGGGGGACAGGGATGAGGGAAACATTCAGTACTTC,CASSLGDRDEGNIQYF,NA,TRBJ2-4,TRBD1,TRBV5-8
TGTGCCATCAGTGACGCCCGGGCGTTACAGGAGGGCTACACCTTC,CAISDARALQEGYTF,NA,TRBJ1-2,NA,TRBV10-3
TGTGCCAGTAGTATCGACTCTAACTATGGCTACACCTTC,CASSIDSNYGYTF,once,TRBJ1-2,NA,TRBV19
TGTGCCAGTAGTACCTCGCCGGGACAGGGAGGCCGTGGCTACACCTTC,CASSTSPGQGGRGYTF,once,TRBJ1-2,TRBD1,TRBV19
TGTGCCAGCTCACCTGGCAGGGCCTTATCCTACGAGCAGTACTTC,CASSPGRALSYEQYF,few,TRBJ2-7,NA,TRBV18
TGTGCCAGCAGCGCTACACTAGCGGGGGGGGAGACCCAGTACTTC,CASSATLAGGETQYF,NA,TRBJ2-5,TRBD2,TRBV9
TGTGCCAGCAGCCCCCAGGGCGGAAACACCATATATTTT,CASSPQGGNTIYF,NA,TRBJ1-3,NA,TRBV7-2